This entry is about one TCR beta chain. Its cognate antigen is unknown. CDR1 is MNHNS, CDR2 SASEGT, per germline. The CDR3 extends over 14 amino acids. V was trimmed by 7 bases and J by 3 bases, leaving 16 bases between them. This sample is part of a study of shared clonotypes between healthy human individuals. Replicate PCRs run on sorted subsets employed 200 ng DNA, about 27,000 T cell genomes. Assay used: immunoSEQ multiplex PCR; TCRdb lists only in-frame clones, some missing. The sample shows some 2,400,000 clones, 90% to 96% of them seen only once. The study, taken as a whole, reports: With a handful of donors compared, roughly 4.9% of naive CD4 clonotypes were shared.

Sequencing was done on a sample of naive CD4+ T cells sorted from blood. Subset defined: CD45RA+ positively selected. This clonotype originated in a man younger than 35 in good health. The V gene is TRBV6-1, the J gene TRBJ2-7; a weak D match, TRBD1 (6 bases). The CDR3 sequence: CASKMSRDIYEQYF. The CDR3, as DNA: TGTGCCAGCAAAATGTCCCGGGACATCTACGAGCAGTACTTC.